Below are 23 T cell receptor beta chains sequenced from a single sample in a study of cytomegalovirus exposure and HLA in healthy donors. The PCR used 60 Vbeta and 13 Jbeta primers. Assay: immunoSEQ multiplex PCR; the TCRdb copy retains only in-frame clones and omits some. The data contain some 100,000 clones, approximately 75% of them seen just once; the ten biggest clones take up 4.9%. Sequenced: PBMCs. These receptors were obtained from a man in his forties or fifties in good health and CMV-seropositive.

A few counts support this clone. The chain combines TRBV6-1 with TRBJ2-1; tentatively, D is TRBD2 (6 bases). The CDR3 spans 14 residues. V was cut by 6 bases and J by 9 bases, with 18 bases left in between. Germline assignment: CDR1 MNHNS and CDR2 SASEGT. DNA for the CDR3: TGTGCCAGCAGCCCTGGAGGGCTAGCGTTTGAGCAGTTCTTC. It translates to CASSPGGLAFEQFF.

This clone was recorded a few times. The chain links TRBV5-1 to TRBJ1-1, with D possibly being TRBD1 (5 bases). Germline V gene lookup returns CDR1 SGHRS and CDR2 YFSETQ. This CDR3 spans 14 amino acids. The ends were cut back, 1 base at V and 1 base at J, with 8 bases in the middle. The CDR3 nucleotides are TGCGCCAGCAGCTTGAACACAGGGAACACTGAAGCTTTCTTT. Translated, it gives CASSLNTGNTEAFF.

The chain recombines TRBV15 with TRBJ1-6; tentatively, D is TRBD1 (5 bases). The length of the CDR3 is 16 residues. Per germline, CDR1 LNHNV and CDR2 YYDKDF (reference sequence). Trimming shortened V by 5 bases and J by 9 bases, and 20 bases separated the two germline ends. The CDR3 loop reads CATSSGGTGLSSPLHF. The CDR3 nucleotides read TGTGCCACCAGCTCCGGGGGGACGGGGCTTTCTTCACCCCTCCACTTT.

The chain links TRBV7-2 to TRBJ2-3; 9 bases are a match to TRBD2. Germline V gives CDR1 SGHTA, CDR2 FQGNSA. V trimming: 1 base; J trimming: 6 bases; junction bases outside the gene matches: 14. The CDR3 consists of 18 residues. As DNA, the CDR3 is TGTGCCAGCAGCTTAGTCAACGGCCCTGGCGGGAGGGCTGATACGCAGTATTTT. Its protein product is CASSLVNGPGGRADTQYF.

This CDR3 reads CASSETSGMGNEQFF. CDR3 in DNA: TGTGCCAGCAGTGAGACTAGCGGGATGGGGAATGAGCAGTTCTTC. This chain links TRBV2 with TRBJ2-1, with 11 bases lining up with TRBD2. The CDR3 is 15 amino acids. Unmatched junction bases numbered 5, after V lost 3 bases and J lost 7 bases. CDR1 is SNHLY and CDR2 is FYNNEI in the germline V gene.

The chain recombines TRBV28 with TRBJ1-2, with a weak D call TRBD1 (6 bases). With 6 bases removed from V and 4 bases from J, the gap between germline ends came to 18 bases. CDR1 is MDHEN, CDR2 SYDVKM, per germline. The CDR3 has 15 amino acids. CDR3 sequence reads: CASSPARGRAYGYTF. CDR3 sequence (DNA): TGTGCCAGCAGCCCAGCCAGGGGTCGGGCCTATGGCTACACCTTC.

This clone was counted once. The junction departs from the called germline gene at one end, perhaps through a read error. Other DNA sequences within the sample encode an identical CDR3. The chain combines TRBV6-6 with TRBJ1-1; 7 positions agree with TRBD1. This CDR3 region has 16 residues. Germline V lookup: CDR1 MNHNY, CDR2 SVGAGI (reference sequence). The CDR3 coding sequence is TGTGCCAGCAGTGTGGGACAGACCGTCGCGAACACTGAGGCTTTCTTT. The encoded protein is CASSVGQTVANTEAFF.

This chain joins TRBV5-1 and TRBJ2-1, with 10 bases identical to TRBD1. Germline CDR1 and CDR2: SGHRS and YFSETQ. After removal of 0 bases from V and 4 bases from J, the junction contained 1 base not matched to a gene. The CDR3 contains 15 residues. CDR3 sequence reads: CASSLEGQGYNEQFF. The CDR3 region has the DNA TGCGCCAGCAGCTTGGAGGGACAGGGGTACAATGAGCAGTTCTTC.

The V gene is TRBV7-2, the J gene TRBJ1-5, with a tentative D call TRBD1 (5 bases). Between the trimmed V and J ends, which lost 3 bases and 5 bases, there was a span of 14 bases. Germline V gene sequence: CDR1 SGHTA, CDR2 FQGNSA. This CDR3 is built from 15 residues. Written as DNA, the CDR3 is TGTGCCAGCAGCTTGCGAGTTGGGGCGGATCAGCCCCAGCATTTT. Translated: CASSLRVGADQPQHF.

The chain couples TRBV6-1 to TRBJ2-7, with D possibly being TRBD2 (5 bases). CDR1 MNHNS and CDR2 SASEGT come from the germline V gene. Trimming stripped 2 bases from V and 1 base from J, with 9 bases between. This CDR3 region has 14 residues. The CDR3 DNA follows: TGTGCCAGCAGTGAACGGGGATTTTCCTACGAGCAGTACTTC. Residues: CASSERGFSYEQYF.

J is TRBJ2-7 and V is TRBV6-1; unclear D gene. This CDR3 spans 14 amino acids. The V gene's germline CDR1 is MNHNS and CDR2 SASEGT. Trimming cost V 2 bases and J 6 bases, with 14 bases left between them. The CDR3 loop reads CASSEYAGLGEQYF. CDR3 sequence (DNA): TGTGCCAGCAGTGAATACGCAGGTTTGGGCGAGCAGTACTTC.

The rearrangement uses TRBV25-1 and TRBJ2-7, with D possibly matching TRBD2 (5 bases). The V end was cut by 4 bases, the J end by 0 bases, with 13 bases between. The CDR3 contains 15 residues. In germline, CDR1 is MGHDK, CDR2 SYGVNS. The CDR3 loop is CASSVNGMSSYEQYF. DNA of the CDR3: TGTGCCAGCAGTGTTAACGGGATGAGCTCCTACGAGCAGTACTTC.

V is TRBV10-3 and J is TRBJ1-1; D gene uncertain. Trimming cost V 3 bases and J 4 bases, with 12 bases left between them. Germline CDR1 is ENHRY and CDR2 is SYGVKD. The CDR3 is 14 amino acids. The CDR3 bases are TGTGCCATCAGTGAAGCGGGTGGCGGCACTGAAGCTTTCTTT. As protein: CAISEAGGGTEAFF.

The chain joins TRBV19 to TRBJ1-1, with 8 bases that match TRBD1. This CDR3 has 17 amino acids. In germline, CDR1 is LNHDA, CDR2 SQIVND (reference sequence). V was pared by 5 bases and J by 0 bases, with 11 bases of the junction left unmatched. Here the CDR3 reads CASSSDRGNQMNTEAFF. The CDR3 coding sequence is TGTGCCAGTAGTTCTGACAGGGGTAACCAAATGAACACTGAAGCTTTCTTT.

The chain carries TRBV18 and TRBJ1-1; D is possibly TRBD1 (5 bases). CDR1 and CDR2 (germline): KGHSH, LQKENI. This CDR3 has 14 amino acids. Trimming shortened V by 4 bases and J by 3 bases, and 12 bases separated the two germline ends. The CDR3 sequence: CASSLDHRHTEAFF. The CDR3 DNA reads as TGTGCCAGCTCACTGGACCACAGGCACACTGAAGCTTTCTTT.

The V gene is TRBV28, the J gene TRBJ1-5; 10 nucleotides match TRBD1. Germline V gene data show CDR1 as MDHEN and CDR2 as SYDVKM. The CDR3 consists of 15 residues. Unmatched junction bases numbered 3, after V lost 5 bases and J lost 2 bases. The CDR3 DNA reads as TGTGCCAGCAGTAACGGACAGGGGGGCAATCAGCCCCAGCATTTT. Amino acids: CASSNGQGGNQPQHF. The full variable domain, its missing parts supplied by reference TRBV28 and TRBJ1-5, is DVKVTQSSRYLVKRTGEKVFLECVQDMDHENMFWYRQDPGLGLRLIYFSYDVKMKEKGDIPEGYSVSREKKERFSLILESASTNQTSMYLCASSNGQGGNQPQHFGDGTRLSIL.

CDR3 residues: CSVVGDMDTEAFF. DNA of the CDR3: TGCAGCGTTGTGGGGGACATGGACACTGAAGCTTTCTTT. The J gene is TRBJ1-1, the V gene TRBV29-1; possibly TRBD1 for D (6 bases). Germline V gives CDR1 SQVTM, CDR2 ANQGSEA. V shed 4 bases and J shed 3 bases, with 12 bases lying between them. The CDR3 runs 13 residues.

Written as DNA, the CDR3 is TGTGCCAGTAGTATACCTACGGGAGGGAACACCGGGGAGCTGTTTTTT. Translating it yields CASSIPTGGNTGELFF. This rearrangement joins TRBV19 to TRBJ2-2; the match to TRBD2 covers 7 bases. The CDR3 spans 16 residues. Germline V gene lookup returns CDR1 LNHDA and CDR2 SQIVND (reference sequence). V shed 2 bases and J 1 base; nucleotides not matched to a gene: 4.

This chain links TRBV18 with TRBJ2-1; TRBD2 aligns across 7 bases. Germline assignment: CDR1 KGHSH and CDR2 LQKENI. CDR3 length equals 14 residues. V shed 3 bases, J shed 6 bases, and the junction held 5 bases outside the gene matches. DNA for the CDR3: TGTGCCAGCTCACCGCCACCGGGGGGCAATGAGCAGTTCTTC. Its translation: CASSPPPGGNEQFF.

In its sample, this clone was seen a few times. The chain uses TRBV5-1 and TRBJ2-7, with 10 positions matching TRBD2. The CDR3 extends over 21 amino acids. Germline V gene lookup returns CDR1 SGHRS and CDR2 YFSETQ. V was pared by 5 bases and J by 6 bases, with 29 bases of the junction left unmatched. CDR3 bases: TGCGCCAGCAGTACCATTGGGGGCCTAGCGGGAGTAGCGCGTCGGGGGGGCGAGCAGTACTTC. Translating gives CASSTIGGLAGVARRGGEQYF.

The V call is TRBV5-1, the J call TRBJ1-1, with 8 bases that match TRBD1. The CDR3 sequence is 15 residues long. Germline CDR1 reads SGHRS; CDR2 reads YFSETQ. Unmatched junction bases numbered 3, after V lost 1 base and J lost 1 base. The chain's CDR3 is CASSLIGQGNTEAFF. CDR3 sequence (DNA): TGCGCCAGCAGCTTGATCGGACAGGGGAACACTGAAGCTTTCTTT.

The V gene is TRBV6-5, the J gene TRBJ1-4; D unclear. The CDR3 is 14 residues long. V lost 6 bases and J lost 10, with 18 bases in between. Per germline, CDR1 MNHEY and CDR2 SVGAGI. This CDR3 reads CASSRLRDLGKLFF. The CDR3 DNA sequence: TGTGCCAGCAGCCGATTGCGGGATCTAGGAAAACTGTTTTTT.

This sequence joins TRBV7-3 and TRBJ1-3; D ambiguous. Trimming removed 3 bases at V and 0 bases at J, with 9 bases between. Germline values: CDR1 SGHTA, CDR2 FQGTGA. This CDR3 spans 15 amino acids. CDR3 protein: CASSLSSGSGNTIYF. The CDR3 bases are TGTGCCAGCAGCTTGTCCTCGGGCTCTGGAAACACCATATATTTT.